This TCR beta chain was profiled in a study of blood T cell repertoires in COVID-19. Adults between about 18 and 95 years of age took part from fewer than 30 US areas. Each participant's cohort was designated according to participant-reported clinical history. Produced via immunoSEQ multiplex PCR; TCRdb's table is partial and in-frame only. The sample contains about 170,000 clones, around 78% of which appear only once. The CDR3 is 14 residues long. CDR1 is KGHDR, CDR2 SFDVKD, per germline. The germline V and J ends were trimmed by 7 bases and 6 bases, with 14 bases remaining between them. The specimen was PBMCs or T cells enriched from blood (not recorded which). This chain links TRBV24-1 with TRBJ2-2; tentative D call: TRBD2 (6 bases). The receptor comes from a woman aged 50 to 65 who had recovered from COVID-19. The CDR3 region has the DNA TGTGCCACCAGCCGGGGGTCATGGGCCGGGGAGCTGTTTTTT. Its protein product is CATSRGSWAGELFF.